The sequence of this T cell receptor beta chain was determined in a study of shared clonotypes between healthy human individuals. Profiled with immunoSEQ multiplex PCR; TCRdb holds only in-frame clones, not every one. Among hundreds of thousands of clones listed, 95% were seen once. CD45RO-negative CD8 cells positively selected for CCR7 made up the naive population, which excluded terminally differentiated effector memory CD45RA+ cells. Germline loops: CDR1 SGDLS, CDR2 YYNGEE. The junction had 6 bases not matched to a gene; V was cut back by 6 bases and J by 3 bases. The length of the CDR3 is 15 residues.

The sequence derives from a woman aged 25-40 years in good health. Sequencing was performed on naive CD8+ T cells sorted from blood. The chain uses TRBV9 and TRBJ2-5; 12 positions agree with TRBD2. The CDR3 loop is CASNPSGREKETQYF. DNA of the CDR3: TGTGCCAGCAACCCTAGCGGGAGGGAGAAAGAGACCCAGTACTTC.